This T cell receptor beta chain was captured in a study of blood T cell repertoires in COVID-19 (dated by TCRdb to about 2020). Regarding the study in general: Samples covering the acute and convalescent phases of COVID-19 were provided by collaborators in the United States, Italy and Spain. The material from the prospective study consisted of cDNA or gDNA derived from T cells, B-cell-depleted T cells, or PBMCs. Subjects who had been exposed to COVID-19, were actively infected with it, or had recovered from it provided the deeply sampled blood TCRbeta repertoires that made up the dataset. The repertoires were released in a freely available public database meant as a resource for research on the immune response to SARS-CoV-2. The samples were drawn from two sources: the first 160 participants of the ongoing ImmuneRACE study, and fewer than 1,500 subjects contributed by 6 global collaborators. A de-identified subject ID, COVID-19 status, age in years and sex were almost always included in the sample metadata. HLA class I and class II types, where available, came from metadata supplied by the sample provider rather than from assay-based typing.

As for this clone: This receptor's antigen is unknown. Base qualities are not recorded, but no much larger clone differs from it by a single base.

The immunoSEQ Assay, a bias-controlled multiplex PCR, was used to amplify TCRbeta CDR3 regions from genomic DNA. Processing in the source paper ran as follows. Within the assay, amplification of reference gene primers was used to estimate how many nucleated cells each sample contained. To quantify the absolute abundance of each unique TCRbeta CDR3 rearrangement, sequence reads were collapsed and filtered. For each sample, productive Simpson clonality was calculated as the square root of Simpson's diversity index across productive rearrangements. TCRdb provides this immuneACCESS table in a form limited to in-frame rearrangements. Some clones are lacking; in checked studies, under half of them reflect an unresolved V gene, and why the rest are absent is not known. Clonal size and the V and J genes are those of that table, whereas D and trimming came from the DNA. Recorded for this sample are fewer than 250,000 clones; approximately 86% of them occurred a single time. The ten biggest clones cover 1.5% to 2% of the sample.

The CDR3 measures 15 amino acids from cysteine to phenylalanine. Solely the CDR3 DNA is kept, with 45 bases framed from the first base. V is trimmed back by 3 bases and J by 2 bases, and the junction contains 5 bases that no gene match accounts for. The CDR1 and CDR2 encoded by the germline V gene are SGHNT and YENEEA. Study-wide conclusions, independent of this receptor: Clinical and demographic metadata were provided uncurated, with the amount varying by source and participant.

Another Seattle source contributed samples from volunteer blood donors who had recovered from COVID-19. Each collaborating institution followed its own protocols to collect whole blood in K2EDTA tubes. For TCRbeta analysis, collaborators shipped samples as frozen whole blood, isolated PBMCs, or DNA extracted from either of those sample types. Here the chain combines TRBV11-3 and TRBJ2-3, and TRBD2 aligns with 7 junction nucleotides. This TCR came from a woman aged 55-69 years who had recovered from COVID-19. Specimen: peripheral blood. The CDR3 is CASSFSGTNTDTQYF. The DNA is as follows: TGTGCCAGCAGCTTCAGCGGGACTAACACAGATACGCAGTATTTT.